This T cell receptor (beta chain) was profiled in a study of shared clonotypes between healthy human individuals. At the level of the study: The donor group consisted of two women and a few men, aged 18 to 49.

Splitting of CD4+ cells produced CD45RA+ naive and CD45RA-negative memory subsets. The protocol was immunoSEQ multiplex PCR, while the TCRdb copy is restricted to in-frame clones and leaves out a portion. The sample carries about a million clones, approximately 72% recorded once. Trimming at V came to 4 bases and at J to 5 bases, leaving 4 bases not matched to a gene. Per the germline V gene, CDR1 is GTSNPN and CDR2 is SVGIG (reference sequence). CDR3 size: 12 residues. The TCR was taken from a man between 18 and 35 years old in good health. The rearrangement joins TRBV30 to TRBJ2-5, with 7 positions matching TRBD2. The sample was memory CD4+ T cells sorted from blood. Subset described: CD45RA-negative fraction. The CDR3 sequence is CAWTQGGETQYF. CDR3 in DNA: TGTGCCTGGACTCAGGGAGGGGAGACCCAGTACTTC.